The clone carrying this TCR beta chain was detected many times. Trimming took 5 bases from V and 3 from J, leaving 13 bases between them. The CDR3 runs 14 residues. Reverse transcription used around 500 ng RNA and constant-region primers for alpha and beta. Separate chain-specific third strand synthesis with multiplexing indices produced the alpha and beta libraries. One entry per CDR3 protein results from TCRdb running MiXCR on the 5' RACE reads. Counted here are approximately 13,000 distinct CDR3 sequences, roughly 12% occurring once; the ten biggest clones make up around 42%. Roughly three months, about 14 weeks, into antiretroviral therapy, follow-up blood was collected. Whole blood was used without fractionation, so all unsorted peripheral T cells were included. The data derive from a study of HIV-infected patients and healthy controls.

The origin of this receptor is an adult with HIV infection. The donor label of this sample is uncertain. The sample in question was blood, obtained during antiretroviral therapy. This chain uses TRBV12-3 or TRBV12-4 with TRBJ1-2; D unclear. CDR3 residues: CASSPPGADYGYTF. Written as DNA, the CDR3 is TGTGCCAGCAGTCCGCCGGGAGCGGACTATGGCTACACCTTC.